The entry that follows covers one T cell receptor (beta chain) sequence. Which antigen it targets is not known. No clone much larger than this one lies a single base away; base qualities are absent. The CDR3 regions of human TCRbeta chains were subjected to immunosequencing. The paper's data handling went like this. Repertoire TCRs were checked for matches against a reference library of SARS-CoV-2-specific TCRs that had been generated using the MIRA antigen-specificity platform. Breadth meant the fraction of unique TCRs that were SARS-CoV-2-associated, whereas depth meant the fraction of total T cells that were SARS-CoV-2-associated. Using the MIRA data, each spike-specific TCR was mapped to the spike region that the TCR reacts to and placed in a CD4 or CD8 class. Log10-transformed breadth and depth values were compared by one-way ANOVA with Sidak's multiple comparisons tests. TCRdb took over this immuneACCESS table, retaining in-frame rearrangements with V and J assigned. Such tables are incomplete; in checked studies, under half of the missing clones stem from an unresolved V gene, and the remainder is unexplained. V, J and clone size are taken as reported in that table, and D and trimming were inferred from the DNA itself. Counted in this sample were about 35,000 clones; 86% of them appeared once. The top ten clones comprise approximately 6.2% of the sample.

This entry is derived from a study of T cell responses to AZD1222 COVID-19 vaccine (dated by TCRdb to the early 2020s). Describing the broader study: AZD1222 recipients whose second dose came at about 4 weeks and those whose second dose came at about 12 weeks were combined into one group, since spike-specific TCR depth and breadth did not differ between the two schedules. A total of about 230 trial participants underwent TCR sequencing, of whom some 210 received two doses of AZD1222 and about 25 received two doses of the MenACWY control vaccine. Trial participants were enrolled into age subgroups of 18-55, 56-69 and 70-plus years, which contained about 150, 28 and 57 TCR-sequenced participants, respectively. What the work shows at the level of the full study, not this receptor alone: Nearly half of unique spike-specific TCRs reportedly recognized epitopes outside regions mutated in the B.1.351 and B.1.1.7 variants. No day 14 peak-response samples were available, so repertoires were characterized only after the peak T cell response. In the small 56-69-year group, the increase in depth fell short of significance, most likely because of low power. The whole spike protein was spanned by vaccine-associated CD4 TCRs, and dominant responses were seen in regions 160-218 and 743-854. Spike-specific TCR breadth and depth rose significantly after two AZD1222 doses compared with day 0 and with MenACWY recipients. Conclusions about previously exposed vaccinees were limited because only six AZD1222 recipients were SARS-CoV-2 seropositive at baseline. Participants were mostly white British, with more females than males. The authors suggested clonal diversity may have been underestimated.

Taken from cysteine to phenylalanine, the CDR3 has 13 residues. Of the read, only the CDR3 DNA is kept; its 39 bases are in frame from base 1. CDR1 MDHEN and CDR2 SYDVKM are derived from the germline V gene. The junction carries 13 bases between V and J, which are trimmed by 5 bases and 6 bases respectively. Explained via the paper, the time point label denotes: baseline before first vaccination. The vaccinee samples were drawn from two UK trials, COV001 and COV002, one of which was a single-blind randomized controlled phase 2/3 trial testing AZD1222 (ChAdOx1 nCoV-19) in healthy adults. For TCRbeta chain sequencing, PBMC samples from trial participants were taken at day 0 and at day 28 after the second dose.

The origin of this receptor is an adult in good health. The source material was peripheral blood, sampled on day 0 of AZD1222 vaccination. The sequence links TRBV28 to TRBJ1-2, with a tentative D gene TRBD1 over 5 matching bases. The nucleotides read TGTGCCAGCAGTACCGGGACGTCGAATGGCTACACCTTC. This is translated as CASSTGTSNGYTF.